The T cell receptor (beta chain) under discussion was sequenced for a study of long-term antiretroviral therapy in people with HIV. Samples were assayed with immunoSEQ v3.0 at survey level. The data were produced by immunoSEQ multiplex PCR, yet TCRdb's version contains in-frame clones alone and is incomplete. The sample records fewer than 45,000 clones, approximately 94% being singletons. The V end was cut by 0 bases, the J end by 3 bases, with 8 bases between. The CDR3 length is 15 residues. From germline, CDR1 is WNHNN and CDR2 SYGVQD (reference sequence). This clone was observed a few times. V usage is TRBV10-1 and J usage is TRBJ2-2; possibly TRBD2 for D (6 bases). The sample here was unsorted PBMCs, taken 4.1 years after starting antiretroviral therapy. This clonotype was sampled from a woman in her fifties or sixties with HIV. CDR3 nucleotides: TGCGCCAGCAGTGAGTCGTGGGGGGACACCGGGGAGCTGTTTTTT. Encoded protein: CASSESWGDTGELFF.